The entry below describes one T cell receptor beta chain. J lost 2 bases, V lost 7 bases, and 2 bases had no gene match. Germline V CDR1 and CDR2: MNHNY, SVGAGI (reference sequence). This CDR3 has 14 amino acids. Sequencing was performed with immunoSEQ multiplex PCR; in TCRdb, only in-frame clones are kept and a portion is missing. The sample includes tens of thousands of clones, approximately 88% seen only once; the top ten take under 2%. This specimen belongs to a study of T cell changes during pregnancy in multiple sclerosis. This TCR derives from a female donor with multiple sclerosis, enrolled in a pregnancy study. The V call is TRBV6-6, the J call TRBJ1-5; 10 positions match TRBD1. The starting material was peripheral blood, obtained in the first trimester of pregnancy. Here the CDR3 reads CASNGQGGNQPQHF. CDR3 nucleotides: TGTGCCAGCAACGGACAGGGGGGCAATCAGCCCCAGCATTTT.